The clone carrying this TCR beta chain was observed at least ten times. Germline V gene sequence: CDR1 SEHNR, CDR2 FQNEAQ (reference sequence). CDR3 size: 15 residues. The J segment lost 5 bases and the V segment lost 5 bases, leaving 7 bases of the junction unmatched. Patients were excluded for autoimmune disease history or systemic immunosuppression. TCRdb's copy holds only in-frame clones and misses some; the assay was immunoSEQ multiplex PCR. Here the sample spans about 73,000 clones, roughly 86% being singletons. The sample belongs to a study of OX40 agonist ivuxolimab in advanced cancers. The rearrangement uses TRBV7-9 and TRBJ2-2; 8 bases are a match to TRBD2. The input for sequencing was CD4+ or CD8+ T cells sorted from blood, taken in a trial of the OX40 agonist ivuxolimab. The TCR originated in an adult with an advanced solid tumor such as melanoma, head and neck, liver or kidney cancer. In DNA, the CDR3 is TGTGCCAGCAGCCCACCGCCGGGAGGGACCGGGGAGCTGTTTTTT. Translation: CASSPPPGGTGELFF.